The TCR beta chain under discussion was sequenced for a study of blood T cell repertoires in COVID-19. For the study at large: PBMCs, B-cell-depleted T cells, or T cells provided the cDNA or gDNA that made up the material.

Trimming shortened V by 0 bases and J by 1 base, and 11 bases separated the two germline ends. CDR1 and CDR2 (germline): LGHNA, YSLEER. This CDR3 has 16 amino acids. This table comes from immunoSEQ multiplex PCR, and its TCRdb copy is limited to in-frame clones, with some not included. Of over 70,000 clones listed, approximately 85% are singletons. J is TRBJ2-3 and V is TRBV4-3, with D maybe TRBD2 (5 bases). The receptor comes from a man aged 80 or over with acute or convalescent COVID-19. Sequenced material: peripheral blood. This chain's CDR3 is CASSQDFGIGTDTQYF. DNA for the CDR3: TGCGCCAGCAGCCAAGATTTCGGGATAGGCACAGATACGCAGTATTTT.